A single sample gave rise to the 13 T cell receptor beta chains below, sequenced in a study of cytomegalovirus exposure and HLA in healthy donors. The PCR was carried out with 60 Vbeta primers and 13 Jbeta primers. Method: immunoSEQ multiplex PCR; TCRdb's copy keeps in-frame clones and lacks some. The profile shows approximately 240,000 clones, 77% of them singletons. The sequencing sample was made of PBMCs. The receptors shown here come from a woman between 55 and 75 years old in good health and CMV-seropositive.

This chain links TRBV7-2 with TRBJ2-5; 7 bases fit TRBD1. Losses at the gene ends were 4 bases for V and 5 bases for J; bases not matched to a gene: 4. This CDR3 has 13 amino acids. CDR1 SGHTA and CDR2 FQGNSA come from the germline V gene. CDR3 DNA: TGTGCCAGCAGCTCGACAGGGTGGGAGACCCAGTACTTC. The encoded protein is CASSSTGWETQYF.

The rearrangement uses TRBV4-1 and TRBJ1-2; 7 bases are shared with TRBD1. Germline loops: CDR1 MGHRA, CDR2 YSYEKL. The junction had 3 bases not matched to a gene; V was cut back by 1 base and J by 7 bases. This CDR3 is built from 13 residues. The CDR3 sequence: CASSQAGQSGYTF. In nucleotides, the CDR3 is TGCGCCAGCAGCCAAGCGGGACAGTCTGGCTACACCTTC.

The chain joins TRBV7-9 to TRBJ2-2; 7 positions match TRBD1. Germline CDR1 SEHNR, CDR2 FQNEAQ (reference sequence). The CDR3 runs to 15 residues. The V and J ends lost 1 base and 6 bases, in that order; junction bases with no gene match: 5. In DNA form, the CDR3 reads TGTGCCAGCAGCTTAGAGAGGGGGCGCGCCGGGGAGCTGTTTTTT. Translating gives CASSLERGRAGELFF.

This chain connects TRBV18 to TRBJ1-2, with TRBD1 as a possible D gene (6 bases). CDR1 is KGHSH, CDR2 LQKENI, per germline. Trimming left V 3 bases short and J 4 bases short, with 15 bases between. This CDR3 contains 15 residues. The DNA of the CDR3 is TGTGCCAGCTCACCGGCCGTCAGGGGACGCTATGGCTACACCTTC. This translates into CASSPAVRGRYGYTF.

V is TRBV5-1 and J is TRBJ1-1; D is possibly TRBD1 (6 bases). The CDR3 runs 14 residues. The germline V gene has CDR1 SGHRS and CDR2 YFSETQ. V dropped 4 bases and J dropped 4 bases, with 14 bases sitting between them. Written as DNA, the CDR3 is TGCGCCAGCAGCACAGGCGACAGGAGCACTGAAGCTTTCTTT. Translated, it gives CASSTGDRSTEAFF.

The rearrangement uses TRBV19 and TRBJ1-1, with D perhaps TRBD1 (6 bases). The CDR3 is made up of 14 amino acids. V was shortened by 5 bases and J by 1 base, with 11 bases between the two germline ends. Looked up from germline, CDR1 is LNHDA and CDR2 is SQIVND (reference sequence). The CDR3 sequence is CASSQLDRNTEAFF. The CDR3 coding sequence is TGTGCCAGTAGTCAACTGGACAGGAACACTGAAGCTTTCTTT.

The V call is TRBV7-8, the J call TRBJ2-4, with TRBD1 identical over 7 bases. Germline loops: CDR1 SGHVS, CDR2 FQNEAQ. J lost 8 bases, V lost 2 bases, and 3 bases had no gene match. This CDR3 contains 13 residues. CDR3 amino acids: CASSLLDRDIQYF. CDR3 bases: TGTGCCAGCAGCTTACTCGACAGGGACATTCAGTACTTC.

This clone occurred a few times. Other DNA sequences in the same sample also yield this CDR3. The V call is TRBV18, the J call TRBJ1-1; TRBD1 might be the D (5 bases). Between the trimmed V and J ends, which lost 2 bases and 5 bases, there was a span of 15 bases. CDR1 is KGHSH, CDR2 LQKENI, per germline. The CDR3 extends over 15 amino acids. The CDR3 bases are TGTGCCAGCTCACCAACCTGGGGCGGGGGAACTGAAGCTTTCTTT. Translation gives CASSPTWGGGTEAFF.

The genes are TRBV7-2 and TRBJ1-2, with 7 bases aligning to TRBD1. Germline V gene lookup returns CDR1 SGHTA and CDR2 FQGNSA. The CDR3 runs 17 residues. V lost 7 bases, J lost 5 bases, and 19 bases stayed unmatched. The CDR3 sequence: CASTILYGTASPYGYTF. CDR3 DNA sequence: TGTGCCAGCACCATTTTATACGGGACAGCCTCACCTTATGGCTACACCTTC.

This chain joins TRBV7-3 and TRBJ2-3, with TRBD2 identical over 15 bases. V trimming: 5 bases; J trimming: 0 bases; junction bases outside the gene matches: 9. The germline CDR1 and CDR2 sequences are SGHTA and FQGTGA. The CDR3 covers 19 residues. The CDR3 region has the DNA TGTGCCAGCAGCCGGACTAGCGGGGGGGCCGGTTCTAGCACAGATACGCAGTATTTT. Its translation is CASSRTSGGAGSSTDTQYF.

The chain uses TRBV18 and TRBJ2-1; TRBD2 aligns across 13 bases. The junction had 9 bases not matched to a gene; V was cut back by 1 base and J by 6 bases. Germline assignment: CDR1 KGHSH and CDR2 LQKENI. CDR3 length equals 18 residues. The DNA for the CDR3 is TGTGCCAGCTCACCACAGAATCTAGGACTAGCGGGAGTCAATGAGCAGTTCTTC. It is translated as CASSPQNLGLAGVNEQFF.

The chain employs TRBV10-3 and TRBJ2-5; weak D call: TRBD2 (6 bases). V was cut by 4 bases and J by 5 bases, with 17 bases left in between. CDR1 ENHRY and CDR2 SYGVKD come from the germline V gene. The CDR3 loop spans 15 amino acids. CDR3 DNA: TGTGCCATCAGTGGGGGGGTCCTGGTGGGGGAGACCCAGTACTTC. Translating it yields CAISGGVLVGETQYF.

V and J are TRBV6-5 and TRBJ1-1; 7 positions agree with TRBD1. This CDR3 spans 15 amino acids. V dropped 10 bases and J dropped 0; count of bases not matched to a gene: 11. The germline CDR1 and CDR2 sequences are MNHEY and SVGAGI. The CDR3 coding sequence is TGTGCCACGTCAAATCACAGGGGTATGAACACTGAAGCTTTCTTT. As protein: CATSNHRGMNTEAFF.